The source of this TCR beta chain is a study of blood T cell repertoires in COVID-19. Study information: Researchers got acute and convalescent COVID-19 samples from the United States, Italy and Spain. In each case, the material was cDNA or gDNA derived from T cells, B-cell-depleted T cells, or PBMCs.

Libraries were prepared by immunoSEQ multiplex PCR; TCRdb keeps only in-frame clonotypes and omits some of them. Among 150,000 to 200,000 clones listed, 65% to 85% were seen once. The germline CDR1 and CDR2 sequences are KGHDR and SFDVKD. The CDR3 consists of 14 residues. V dropped 4 bases and J dropped 7; count of bases not matched to a gene: 8. This clone occurred once. The sequenced sample was peripheral blood. This chain joins TRBV24-1 and TRBJ1-2; TRBD1 aligns across 7 bases. The TCR sequence derives from a man aged 55 to 70 with active or convalescent COVID-19. This chain's CDR3 is CATSESPGGRGYTF. As DNA, the CDR3 is TGTGCCACCAGTGAGTCTCCAGGGGGTCGTGGCTACACCTTC.